The sequence of this TCR beta chain was determined in a study of shared clonotypes between healthy human individuals. In the original workflow: Filtering differed because ImmunoSEQ produced junction-only sequences that carried no quality scores. The protocol was immunoSEQ multiplex PCR, while the TCRdb copy is restricted to in-frame clones and leaves out a portion. That table furnishes V, J and clone size, whereas the DNA furnished D and trimming. The data hold over 850,000 clones, with approximately 80% observed a single time. The clonotype comes from a man between 18 and 35 years old in good health. Some clones in this sample may be carry-over from other donors' samples. The source material was memory CD4+ T cells from PBMCs. Subset denoted: CD45RA-negative fraction.

CDR3 sequence reads: CSVFGHKFTNYGYTF. CDR3 nucleotides: TGCAGCGTTTTTGGACACAAGTTTACTAACTATGGCTACACCTTC. The chain links TRBV29-1 to TRBJ1-2, with D possibly being TRBD1 (5 bases). CDR3 length: 15 amino acids. Looked up from germline, CDR1 is SQVTM and CDR2 is ANQGSEA. Deletions cut 5 bases from V and 0 bases from J, with 16 bases between.